This T cell receptor beta chain was found in a study of cytomegalovirus exposure and HLA in healthy donors. Study context: An early data release held 75 million to 100 million unique TCRs from HLA-typed donors.

Germline lookup yields CDR1 SGHAT and CDR2 FQNNGV. Trimming cost V 4 bases and J 2 bases; bases outside gene matches: 3. The CDR3 has 15 amino acids. 60 Vbeta and 13 Jbeta primers were used in PCR. Here immunoSEQ multiplex PCR was the method, and the copy in TCRdb shows in-frame clones only, minus some. This table has about 140,000 clones, more than 75% appearing once. This clone showed up just once. The sample consisted of PBMCs. The TCR originated in a man aged 50 to 60 in good health and CMV-seronegative. The V gene is TRBV11-2, the J gene TRBJ1-3, with 9 nucleotides matching TRBD1. CDR3 coding DNA: TGTGCCAGCAGCTCGCGACAGGGGGCTGGAAACACCATATATTTT. It yields the protein CASSSRQGAGNTIYF. Supplemented by reference TRBV11-2 and TRBJ1-3, the full variable domain reads EAGVAQSPRYKIIEKRQSVAFWCNPISGHATLYWYQQILGQGPKLLIQFQNNGVVDDSQLPKDRFSAERLKGVDSTLKIQPAKLEDSAVYLCASSSRQGAGNTIYFGEGSWLTVV.